This T cell receptor (beta chain) appears in the sequencing data of a study of T cell repertoires in ileal Crohn's disease. Study-wide results and limits: High-frequency clones were more common in sorted CD8 than CD4 cells.

The protocol was immunoSEQ multiplex PCR, while the TCRdb copy is restricted to in-frame clones and leaves out a portion. The profile shows approximately 17,000 clones, less than 85% of them singletons. Germline V lookup: CDR1 GTSNPN, CDR2 SVGIG (reference sequence). The germline V and J ends were trimmed by 5 bases and 4 bases, with 11 bases remaining between them. CDR3 length equals 13 residues. Patients were adults with ileal or ileocolonic Crohn's disease needing resection. On this clone: Its antigen remains unknown.

Sequenced input: ileal tissue. The receptor comes from an adult with Crohn's disease. The V and J genes are TRBV30 and TRBJ2-2; D gene uncertain. The CDR3 region has the DNA TGTGCCTGGGGCCGACAAGTCACCGGGGAGCTGTTTTTT. This sequence encodes CAWGRQVTGELFF.